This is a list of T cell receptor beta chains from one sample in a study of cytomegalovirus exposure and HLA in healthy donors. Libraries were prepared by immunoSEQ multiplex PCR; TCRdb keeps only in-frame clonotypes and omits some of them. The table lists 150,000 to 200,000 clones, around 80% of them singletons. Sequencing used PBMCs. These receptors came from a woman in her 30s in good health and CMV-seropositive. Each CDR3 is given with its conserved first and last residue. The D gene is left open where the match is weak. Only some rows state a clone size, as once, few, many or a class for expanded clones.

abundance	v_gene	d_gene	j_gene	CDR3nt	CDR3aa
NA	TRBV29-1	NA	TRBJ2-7	TGCAGCGTTGGGTCAGGAGGGCCGGTCTACGAGCAGTACTTC	CSVGSGGPVYEQYF
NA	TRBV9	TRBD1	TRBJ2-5	TGTGCCAGCAGCACTCGAGGGGGCTTCCAAGAGACCCAGTACTTC	CASSTRGGFQETQYF
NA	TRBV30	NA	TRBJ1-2	TGTGCCTGGAGTCCTCCATTCGAGGGCCTCAACTATGGCTACACCTTC	CAWSPPFEGLNYGYTF
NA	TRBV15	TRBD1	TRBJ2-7	TGTGCCACCAGCAGCGAGCGACAGGGGTTATCCTACGAGCAGTACTTC	CATSSERQGLSYEQYF
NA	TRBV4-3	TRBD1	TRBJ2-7	TGCGCCAGCAGCCCCGGGACAGGGAGCTACGAGCAGTACTTC	CASSPGTGSYEQYF
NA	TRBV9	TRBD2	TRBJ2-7	TGTGCCAGCAGCCTGGGACTAGTGTCCTGGAACGAGCAGTACTTC	CASSLGLVSWNEQYF
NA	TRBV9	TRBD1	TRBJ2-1	TGTGCCAGCAGCCCGCCCAGGGGGAGAGAGCAGTTCTTC	CASSPPRGREQFF
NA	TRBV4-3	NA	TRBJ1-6	TGCGCCAGCAGCCAAGACAGGGGCGGCTATAATTCACCCCTCCACTTT	CASSQDRGGYNSPLHF
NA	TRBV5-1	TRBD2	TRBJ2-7	TGCGCCAGCAGCTTTACGGGGGGGCCGGACGAGCAGTACTTC	CASSFTGGPDEQYF
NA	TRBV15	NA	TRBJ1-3	TGTGCCACCAGCAGAGATATGGGGCCTTCTGGAAACACCATATATTTT	CATSRDMGPSGNTIYF
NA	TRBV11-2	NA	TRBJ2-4	TGTGCCACATCCCAGGCCTTAGCCAAAAACATTCAGTACTTC	CATSQALAKNIQYF
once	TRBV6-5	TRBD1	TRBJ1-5	TGTGCCAGCAGTTATGGACAGGCGAATCAGCCCCAGCATTTT	CASSYGQANQPQHF
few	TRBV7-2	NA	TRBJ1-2	TGTGCCAGCAGCTTCGCCGCGGGGGGCTATGGCTACACCTTC	CASSFAAGGYGYTF
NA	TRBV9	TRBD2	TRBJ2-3	TGTGCCAGCAGCCCAGGGACTAGCGGACGCACAGATACGCAGTATTTT	CASSPGTSGRTDTQYF
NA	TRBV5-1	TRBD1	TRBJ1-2	TGCGCCAGCAGCGCGCAGGGGACAGGCAACTATGGCTACACCTTC	CASSAQGTGNYGYTF
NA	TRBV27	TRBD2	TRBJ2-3	TGTGCCAGCAGTGCACAGCGGGGCGGCACAGATACGCAGTATTTT	CASSAQRGGTDTQYF
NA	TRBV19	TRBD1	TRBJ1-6	TGTGCCAGTACCAGGACAGGGCTCGGTTCACCCCTCCACTTT	CASTRTGLGSPLHF
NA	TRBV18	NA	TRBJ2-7	TGTGCCAGCTCACTTCGGACAGATGCCTCCGAGCAGTACTTC	CASSLRTDASEQYF
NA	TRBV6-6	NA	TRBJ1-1	TGTGCCAGCAACCCAGGGCCGTACCAAGCCGAATCTGAAGCTTTCTTT	CASNPGPYQAESEAFF
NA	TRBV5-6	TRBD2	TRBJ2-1	TGTGCCAGCACCACTTTGAGTAGCGGGTCTTCCTACAATGAGCAGTTCTTC	CASTTLSSGSSYNEQFF
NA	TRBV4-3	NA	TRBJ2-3	TGCGCCAGCAGTCAAGGCCGGCGGGGCTCTGGAGATACGCAGTATTTT	CASSQGRRGSGDTQYF
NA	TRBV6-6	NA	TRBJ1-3	TGTGCCAGCAGTTACTCGGGCGGGGGCGGAAACACCATATATTTT	CASSYSGGGGNTIYF
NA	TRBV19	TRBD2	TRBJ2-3	TGTGCCAGTAGTATTCTATCGGGGGGGCTGACAGATACGCAGTATTTT	CASSILSGGLTDTQYF
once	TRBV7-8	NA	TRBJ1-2	TGTGCCAGCAGTCCATTTATCGGGGTTAACTATGGCTACACCTTC	CASSPFIGVNYGYTF
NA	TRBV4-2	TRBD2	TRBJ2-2	TGTGCCAGCAGCCAGAAAAGCGGGGGGGTGAACACCGGGGAGCTGTTTTTT	CASSQKSGGVNTGELFF